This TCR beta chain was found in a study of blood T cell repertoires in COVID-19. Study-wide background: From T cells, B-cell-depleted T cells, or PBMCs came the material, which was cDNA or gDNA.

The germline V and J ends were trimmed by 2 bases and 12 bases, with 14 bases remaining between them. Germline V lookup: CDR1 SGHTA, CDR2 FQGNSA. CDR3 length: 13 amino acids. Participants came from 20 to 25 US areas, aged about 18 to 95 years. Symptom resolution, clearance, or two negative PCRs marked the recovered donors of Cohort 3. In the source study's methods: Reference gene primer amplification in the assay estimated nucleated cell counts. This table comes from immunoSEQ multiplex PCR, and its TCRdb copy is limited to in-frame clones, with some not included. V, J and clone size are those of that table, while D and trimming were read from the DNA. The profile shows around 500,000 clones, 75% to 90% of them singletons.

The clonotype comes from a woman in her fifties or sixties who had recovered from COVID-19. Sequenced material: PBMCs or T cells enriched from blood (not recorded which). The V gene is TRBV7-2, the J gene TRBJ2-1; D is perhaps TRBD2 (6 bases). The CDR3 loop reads CASSLLRGVGQFF. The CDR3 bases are TGTGCCAGCAGCTTATTGCGGGGAGTAGGGCAGTTCTTC.